This TCR beta chain was recovered during a study of Tregs in tolerant kidney transplant recipients. Study information: The nonmyeloablative bone marrow transplants came from related graft donors, with transient mixed chimerism. General study findings and limits: Some patients' samples used different primers over time, so nucleotide sequences weren't comparable. Tregs expanded with activated donor B cells seemed most donor-specific.

Here immunoSEQ multiplex PCR was the method, and the copy in TCRdb shows in-frame clones only, minus some. The repertoire holds tens of thousands of clones, with approximately 88% as singletons. Regarding this clone: Its matching antigen is unknown.

CD4+CD25+CD127- Tregs, CD4+CD25- non-Tregs, CD4 and CD8 cells were sorted. Per germline, CDR1 MDHEN and CDR2 SYDVKM. V was clipped by 4 bases and J by 6 bases; unmatched bases: 11. This CDR3 region has 17 residues. The gene calls are TRBV28 and TRBJ1-5, with 11 bases aligning to TRBD1. The origin of this receptor is a human donor who received a combined kidney and bone marrow transplant. This sample comprised CD4+ T cells from blood, obtained before the transplant. The CDR3 sequence is CASSSPTGTGGSQPQHF. The CDR3 DNA follows: TGTGCCAGCAGTTCCCCGACCGGGACAGGGGGAAGTCAGCCCCAGCATTTT.